This record covers a single T cell receptor (beta chain). In the source study's methods: The assay estimated nucleated cells by amplifying reference gene primers. The repertoire was sequenced with immunoSEQ multiplex PCR; TCRdb's copy has only in-frame clones and lacks some. D and trimming come from the DNA, and the V and J calls and clone size come from that table. Of some 220,000 clones listed, about 93% are singletons. The CDR3 length is 14 residues. The V and J ends lost 4 bases and 4 bases respectively, with 13 bases between them. Germline CDR1 and CDR2: ENHRY and SYGVKD. The source of the sample is a study of blood T cell repertoires in COVID-19. At the level of the study: Sites across the United States, Italy and Spain contributed samples from acute and convalescent COVID-19. The cDNA or gDNA used as material had been derived from T cells, B-cell-depleted T cells, or PBMCs.

One Seattle source followed patients from active infection through their disease course. The receptor comes from a man aged 30 to 45 with COVID-19, enrolled during active disease. The sample consisted of peripheral blood. The chain links TRBV10-3 to TRBJ1-1; no firm D call. The CDR3 protein is CAISVEGLGTEAFF. The CDR3 bases are TGTGCCATCAGTGTGGAGGGTTTGGGCACTGAAGCTTTCTTT.